This T cell receptor (beta chain) was recorded in a study of blood T cell repertoires in COVID-19. Overall study: The origin of the acute and convalescent COVID-19 samples was the United States, Italy and Spain. T cells, B-cell-depleted T cells, or PBMCs supplied cDNA or gDNA.

The CDR3 has 14 amino acids. The ends were cut back, 6 bases at V and 1 base at J, with 10 bases in the middle. The germline gives CDR1 KGHSH, CDR2 LQKENI. Authors' data handling: How many nucleated cells were present was estimated from reference gene primer amplification. The table came from immunoSEQ multiplex PCR; TCRdb's copy has only in-frame clones and leaves some out. V, J and clone size are those of that table, while D and trimming were read from the DNA. The sample shows 120,000 to 150,000 clones, around four fifths of them seen only once. The origin of this receptor is a human donor in a cohort sampled during active COVID-19. J is TRBJ1-3 and V is TRBV18; D gene uncertain. Specimen: peripheral blood. The chain's CDR3 is CASSRSDSGNTIYF. Here the CDR3 DNA reads TGTGCCAGCTCGAGATCCGATTCTGGAAACACCATATATTTT.